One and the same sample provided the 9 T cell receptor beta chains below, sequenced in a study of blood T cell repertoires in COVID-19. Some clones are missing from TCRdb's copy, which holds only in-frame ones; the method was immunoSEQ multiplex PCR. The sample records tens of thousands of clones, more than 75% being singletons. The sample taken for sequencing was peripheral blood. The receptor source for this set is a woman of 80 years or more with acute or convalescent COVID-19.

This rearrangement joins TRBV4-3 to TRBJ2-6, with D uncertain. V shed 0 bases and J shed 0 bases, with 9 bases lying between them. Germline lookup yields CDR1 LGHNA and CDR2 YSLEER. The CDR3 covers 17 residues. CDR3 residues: CASSQERSGSGANVLTF. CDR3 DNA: TGCGCCAGCAGCCAAGAGAGATCAGGCTCTGGGGCCAACGTCCTGACTTTC.

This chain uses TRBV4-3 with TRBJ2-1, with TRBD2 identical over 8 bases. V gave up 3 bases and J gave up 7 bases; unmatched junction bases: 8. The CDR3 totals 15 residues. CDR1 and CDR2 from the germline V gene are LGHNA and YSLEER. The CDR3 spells CASSHISGTINEQFF. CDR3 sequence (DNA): TGCGCCAGCAGCCACATTAGCGGGACGATTAATGAGCAGTTCTTC.

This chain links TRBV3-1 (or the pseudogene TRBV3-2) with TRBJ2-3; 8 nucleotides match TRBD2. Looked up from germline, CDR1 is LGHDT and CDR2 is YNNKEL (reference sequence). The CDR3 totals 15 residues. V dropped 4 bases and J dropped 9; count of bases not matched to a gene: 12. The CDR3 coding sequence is TGTGCCAGCAGCCGAGACATTCTCACGGGGGGGACGCAGTATTTT. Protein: CASSRDILTGGTQYF.

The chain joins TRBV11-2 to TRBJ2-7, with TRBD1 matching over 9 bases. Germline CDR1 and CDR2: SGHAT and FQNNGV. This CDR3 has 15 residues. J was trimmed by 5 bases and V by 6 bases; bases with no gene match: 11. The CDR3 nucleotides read TGTGCCAGCAGGGCACTGGGACAGGGAGGCCACGAGCAGTACTTC. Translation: CASRALGQGGHEQYF.

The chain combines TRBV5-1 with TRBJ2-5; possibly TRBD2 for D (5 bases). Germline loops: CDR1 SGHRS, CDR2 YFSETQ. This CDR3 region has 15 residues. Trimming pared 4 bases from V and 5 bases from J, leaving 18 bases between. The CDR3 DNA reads TGCGCCAGCAGCCCTGTCCGAACTAGTTTGGAGACCCAGTACTTC. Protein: CASSPVRTSLETQYF.

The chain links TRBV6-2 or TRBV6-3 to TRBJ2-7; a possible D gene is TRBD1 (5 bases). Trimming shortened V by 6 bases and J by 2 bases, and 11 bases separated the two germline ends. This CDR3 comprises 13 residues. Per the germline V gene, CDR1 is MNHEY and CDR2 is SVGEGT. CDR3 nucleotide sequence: TGTGCCAGCAGCCCCGACAGTACCTACGAGCAGTACTTC. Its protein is CASSPDSTYEQYF.

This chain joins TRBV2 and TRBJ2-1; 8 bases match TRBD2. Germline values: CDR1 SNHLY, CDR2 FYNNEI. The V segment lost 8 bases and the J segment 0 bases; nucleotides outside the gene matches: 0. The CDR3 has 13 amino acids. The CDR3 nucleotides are TGTGCCAGCGGGACTAGCTCCTACAATGAGCAGTTCTTC. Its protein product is CASGTSSYNEQFF.

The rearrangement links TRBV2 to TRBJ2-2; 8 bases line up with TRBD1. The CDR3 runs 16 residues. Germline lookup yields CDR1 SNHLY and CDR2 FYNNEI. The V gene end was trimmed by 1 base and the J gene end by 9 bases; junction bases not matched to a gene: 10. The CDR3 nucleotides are TGTGCCAGCAGTGAAGGCCGAGGGCAGGGGGCGTGGGAGCTGTTTTTT. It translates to CASSEGRGQGAWELFF.

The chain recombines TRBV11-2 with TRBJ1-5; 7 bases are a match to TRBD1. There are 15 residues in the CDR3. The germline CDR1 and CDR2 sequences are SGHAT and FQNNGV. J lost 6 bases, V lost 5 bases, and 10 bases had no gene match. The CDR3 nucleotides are TGTGCCAGCAGCCCGGCAGGGGGATTGAGTCAGCCCCAGCATTTT. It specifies CASSPAGGLSQPQHF.